This TCR beta chain was recovered during a study of blood T cell repertoires in COVID-19. J was trimmed by 13 bases and V by 4 bases; bases with no gene match: 10. In germline, CDR1 is SGHVS, CDR2 FQNEAQ. The CDR3 extends over 14 amino acids. This table comes from immunoSEQ multiplex PCR, and its TCRdb copy is limited to in-frame clones, with some not included. Of roughly 130,000 clones in the sample, about four fifths were seen once. Source material: peripheral blood. The chain combines TRBV7-8 with TRBJ1-6; TRBD1 agrees at 7 bases. The sequence came from a woman aged 70-85 years with acute or convalescent COVID-19. The CDR3 region has the DNA TGTGCCAGCAGCTCTCCGGGACAGTCCTCTCCCCTCCACTTT. This sequence encodes CASSSPGQSSPLHF. The whole variable domain, remainder taken from reference TRBV7-8 and TRBJ1-6, is GAGVSQSPRYKVAKRGQDVALRCDPISGHVSLFWYQQALGQGPEFLTYFQNEAQLDKSGLPSDRFFAERPEGSVSTLKIQRTQQEDSAVYLCASSSPGQSSPLHFGNGTRLTVT.